A single sample is the source of the 26 T cell receptor beta chains below, sequenced in a study of cytomegalovirus exposure and HLA in healthy donors. The PCR had 60 Vbeta and 13 Jbeta primers. The table came from immunoSEQ multiplex PCR; TCRdb's copy has only in-frame clones and leaves some out. The data show 150,000 or so clones, 73% seen once. Sequences were obtained from PBMCs. The receptors shown here come from a woman between 18 and 29 years old in good health and CMV-seronegative.

There are a few counts of this clone. The rearrangement links TRBV28 to TRBJ1-6, with D possibly matching TRBD1 (5 bases). The germline V and J ends were trimmed by 6 bases and 5 bases, with 17 bases remaining between them. The CDR3 is made up of 16 amino acids. Germline CDR1 reads MDHEN; CDR2 reads SYDVKM. The CDR3 DNA reads as TGTGCCAGCAGGCCCCGGGGGGGGACGGATAATTCACCCCTCCACTTT. Its translation: CASRPRGGTDNSPLHF.

This clone was counted a few times. The chain carries TRBV5-1 and TRBJ1-2; D not certain. The length of the CDR3 is 16 residues. Looked up from germline, CDR1 is SGHRS and CDR2 is YFSETQ. Between the trimmed V and J ends, which lost 0 bases and 4 bases, there was a span of 16 bases. The CDR3 bases are TGCGCCAGCAGCTTGGCCCCAGGTCCTGGGCGCTATGGCTACACCTTC. Its protein product is CASSLAPGPGRYGYTF.

The rearrangement joins TRBV27 to TRBJ2-3; 9 bases match TRBD2. After removal of 2 bases from V and 6 bases from J, the junction contained 6 bases not matched to a gene. This CDR3 is 15 amino acids long. Germline CDR1 is MNHEY and CDR2 is SMNVEV (reference sequence). The CDR3 DNA is TGTGCCAGCAGTTTAAACCTAGCGGGGCCTGATACGCAGTATTTT. Protein product: CASSLNLAGPDTQYF.

The chain carries TRBV2 and TRBJ1-5, with D uncertain. The CDR3 is 13 residues long. Germline V lookup: CDR1 SNHLY, CDR2 FYNNEI. With 4 bases removed from V and 2 bases from J, the gap between germline ends came to 6 bases. CDR3: CASSGEGNQPQHF. The CDR3 nucleotides are TGTGCCAGCAGTGGAGAGGGCAATCAGCCCCAGCATTTT.

The V call is TRBV5-1, the J call TRBJ2-7; tentatively, D is TRBD1 (6 bases). The CDR3 extends over 13 amino acids. Germline V gives CDR1 SGHRS, CDR2 YFSETQ. Trimming took 4 bases from V and 5 from J, leaving 13 bases between them. CDR3: CASSMSGTNEQYF. The CDR3 DNA follows: TGCGCCAGCAGCATGTCCGGGACAAACGAGCAGTACTTC.

A note on this clone: A junction boundary mismatches the germline segment, possibly from a read error. The chain employs TRBV19 and TRBJ2-7; TRBD1 agrees at 7 bases. Germline CDR1 reads LNHDA; CDR2 reads SQIVND (reference sequence). The CDR3 runs 16 residues. CDR3 sequence (DNA): TGTGCCAGTAGTGGGGGTGGGACAGTGAGCTCCTACGGGCAGTACTTC. Its protein is CASSGGGTVSSYGQYF.

This clone was recorded a few times. This chain joins TRBV5-1 and TRBJ2-1; D might be TRBD2 (6 bases). The germline V gene encodes CDR1 SGHRS and CDR2 YFSETQ. The V end lost 2 bases, the J end lost 7 bases, and 16 bases lay between the germline ends. This CDR3 spans 15 amino acids. CDR3 residues: CASSFGGSGENEQFF. In nucleotides, the CDR3 is TGCGCCAGCAGCTTTGGGGGGAGCGGAGAGAATGAGCAGTTCTTC.

The V gene is TRBV11-2, the J gene TRBJ2-7; 7 positions match TRBD1. V dropped 2 bases and J dropped 4; count of bases not matched to a gene: 5. Looked up from germline, CDR1 is SGHAT and CDR2 is FQNNGV. The CDR3 totals 14 residues. In DNA, the CDR3 is TGTGCCAGCAGCTTAAGGACAGGCTATTACGAGCAGTACTTC. This gives the protein CASSLRTGYYEQYF.

This rearrangement joins TRBV30 to TRBJ1-1; D possibly corresponds to TRBD1 (6 bases). Per the germline V gene, CDR1 is GTSNPN and CDR2 is SVGIG (reference sequence). There are 14 residues in the CDR3. Trimming left V 6 bases short and J 6 bases short, with 20 bases between. CDR3 sequence reads: CACASKAGGPEAFF. CDR3 DNA: TGTGCCTGCGCTTCCAAAGCCGGGGGGCCTGAAGCTTTCTTT.

The gene calls are TRBV29-1 and TRBJ1-5; maybe TRBD1 (5 bases). Germline V gene sequence: CDR1 SQVTM, CDR2 ANQGSEA. Trimming shortened V by 4 bases and J by 7 bases, and 14 bases separated the two germline ends. CDR3 length: 13 residues. In DNA form, the CDR3 reads TGCAGCGTTGCAGGGCAGGTAGGGCAGCCCCAGCATTTT. This codes for CSVAGQVGQPQHF.

The chain is built from TRBV7-9 and TRBJ2-1; weak D call: TRBD2 (5 bases). Between the trimmed V and J ends, which lost 3 bases and 8 bases, there was a span of 17 bases. The CDR3 length is 15 residues. In germline, CDR1 is SEHNR, CDR2 FQNEAQ (reference sequence). For the CDR3, the DNA is TGTGCCAGCAGCTTCTTCGTCGGACGGCGGGATGAGCAGTTCTTC. Protein sequence: CASSFFVGRRDEQFF. The full variable domain, with the rest looked up from reference TRBV7-9 and TRBJ2-1, is DTGVSQNPRHKITKRGQNVTFRCDPISEHNRLYWYRQTLGQGPEFLTYFQNEAQLEKSRLLSDRFSAERPKGSFSTLEIQRTEQGDSAMYLCASSFFVGRRDEQFFGPGTRLTVL.

V usage is TRBV27 and J usage is TRBJ2-2; no definite D call. Germline loops: CDR1 MNHEY, CDR2 SMNVEV (reference sequence). The V and J ends lost 5 bases and 8 bases respectively, with 6 bases between them. This CDR3 comprises 11 residues. CDR3 in DNA: TGTGCCAGCAGTCCCCGGGGGGAGCTGTTTTTT. As protein: CASSPRGELFF.

The V gene is TRBV4-3, the J gene TRBJ1-2, with 8 bases that match TRBD1. Per germline, CDR1 LGHNA and CDR2 YSLEER. This CDR3 spans 19 amino acids. Trimming at V came to 1 base and at J to 0 bases, leaving 13 bases not matched to a gene. CDR3 nucleotides: TGCGCCAGCAGCCAAGGGGGCAGGGGGCCCGAGTCGGCTAACTATGGCTACACCTTC. Its translation: CASSQGGRGPESANYGYTF.

The chain carries TRBV11-2 and TRBJ2-7; 8 nucleotides match TRBD1. The CDR3 loop spans 15 amino acids. Losses at the gene ends were 5 bases for V and 4 bases for J; bases not matched to a gene: 10. Per the germline V gene, CDR1 is SGHAT and CDR2 is FQNNGV. The CDR3 reads CASSLAGTGFYEQYF. In DNA form, the CDR3 reads TGTGCCAGCAGCCTAGCCGGGACAGGTTTTTACGAGCAGTACTTC.

Written as DNA, the CDR3 is TGTGCCACCATGAGTCCGGGGGGGATATATAATTCACCCCTCCACTTT. The encoded protein is CATMSPGGIYNSPLHF. V usage is TRBV28 and J usage is TRBJ1-6; possible D gene TRBD1, 5 bases. The germline CDR1 and CDR2 sequences are MDHEN and SYDVKM. The CDR3 runs 16 residues. V gave up 10 bases and J gave up 4 bases, with 20 bases separating them.

The chain uses TRBV6-5 and TRBJ1-4, with D maybe TRBD1 (6 bases). Germline assignment: CDR1 MNHEY and CDR2 SVGAGI. The V end lost 11 bases, the J end lost 5 bases, and 18 bases lay between the germline ends. The CDR3 extends over 14 amino acids. Here the CDR3 DNA reads TGTGCCGAGCTCGAACAGGGAAACAATGAAAAACTGTTTTTT. It yields the protein CAELEQGNNEKLFF.

The V gene is TRBV19, the J gene TRBJ1-1; D not resolved. Germline CDR1 reads LNHDA; CDR2 reads SQIVND (reference sequence). The V end lost 2 bases, the J end lost 1 base, and 11 bases lay between the germline ends. This CDR3 comprises 15 residues. The CDR3 DNA reads TGTGCCAGTAGTATACTTGTACATCCGAACACTGAAGCTTTCTTT. Protein: CASSILVHPNTEAFF.

The J gene is TRBJ1-1, the V gene TRBV6-5; D remains unclear. The CDR3 totals 13 residues. Germline CDR1 is MNHEY and CDR2 is SVGAGI. V dropped 8 bases and J dropped 4 bases, with 14 bases sitting between them. In DNA form, the CDR3 reads TGTGCCAGCTCATTAGAGGAAACCACTGAAGCTTTCTTT. The encoded protein is CASSLEETTEAFF.

V gene TRBV7-2 combines with J gene TRBJ2-1, with 10 bases that match TRBD2. With 5 bases clipped from V and 4 bases from J, the junction kept 8 bases outside the gene matches. Germline CDR1 is SGHTA and CDR2 is FQGNSA. This CDR3 comprises 16 residues. This CDR3 is CASSQPGLATYNEQFF. CDR3 coding DNA: TGTGCCAGCAGCCAGCCGGGACTAGCGACGTACAATGAGCAGTTCTTC.

The V call is TRBV10-3, the J call TRBJ2-1; 7 nucleotides agree with TRBD1. Losses at the gene ends were 5 bases for V and 7 bases for J; bases not matched to a gene: 8. The CDR3 length is 14 residues. The germline V gene has CDR1 ENHRY and CDR2 SYGVKD. CDR3 sequence reads: CAISRTDRPNEQFF. CDR3 DNA: TGTGCCATCAGTCGAACGGACAGGCCAAATGAGCAGTTCTTC.

The chain links TRBV6-6 to TRBJ2-3; D uncertain. The CDR3 totals 12 residues. V lost 2 bases to trimming and J lost 4 bases, with 4 bases between them. CDR1 and CDR2 from the germline V gene are MNHNY and SVGAGI (reference sequence). DNA of the CDR3: TGTGCCAGCAGTTACCGTCCAGATACGCAGTATTTT. It yields the protein CASSYRPDTQYF.

The chain employs TRBV9 and TRBJ2-5, with TRBD2 matching 10 bases. Per the germline V gene, CDR1 is SGDLS and CDR2 is YYNGEE. This CDR3 spans 16 amino acids. J was trimmed by 7 bases and V by 1 base; bases with no gene match: 10. The CDR3 nucleotides are TGTGCCAGCAGCGTATCGACAGCGGGGGGGATGGGGACCCAGTACTTC. This gives the protein CASSVSTAGGMGTQYF.

This chain uses TRBV5-1 with TRBJ2-2; perhaps TRBD1 as D (5 bases). V shed 0 bases and J shed 2 bases, with 8 bases lying between them. The CDR3 loop spans 15 amino acids. Germline V gene lookup returns CDR1 SGHRS and CDR2 YFSETQ. Here the CDR3 reads CASSLEQANTGELFF. Written as DNA, the CDR3 is TGCGCCAGCAGCTTGGAACAGGCTAACACCGGGGAGCTGTTTTTT. The full variable domain, in which reference TRBV5-1 and TRBJ2-2 provide the parts outside the CDR3, is KAGVTQTPRYLIKTRGQQVTLSCSPISGHRSVSWYQQTPGQGLQFLFEYFSETQRNKGNFPGRFSGRQFSNSRSEMNVSTLELGDSALYLCASSLEQANTGELFFGEGSRLTVL.

This chain joins TRBV7-2 and TRBJ1-4; 7 bases map to TRBD1. Germline CDR1 reads SGHTA; CDR2 reads FQGNSA. This CDR3 is built from 15 residues. V lost 4 bases and J lost 8; bases outside the gene matches: 10. The CDR3 bases are TGTGCCAGCAGCTCCGCGCCGTCGGGACAGGAAAAACTGTTTTTT. Its protein product is CASSSAPSGQEKLFF. The full variable domain, completed using reference TRBV7-2 and TRBJ1-4, is GAGVSQSPSNKVTEKGKDVELRCDPISGHTALYWYRQSLGQGLEFLIYFQGNSAPDKSGLPSDRFSAERTGGSVSTLTIQRTQQEDSAVYLCASSSAPSGQEKLFFGSGTQLSVL.

This clone was detected many times. This chain joins TRBV4-1 and TRBJ1-1; TRBD1 matches 8 bases. Germline V gene data show CDR1 as MGHRA and CDR2 as YSYEKL. This CDR3 contains 16 residues. The J segment lost 1 base and the V segment lost 3 bases, leaving 7 bases of the junction unmatched. CDR3 DNA sequence: TGCGCCAGCAGCCATTCAGGACAGGGTGGGAACACTGAAGCTTTCTTT. This encodes CASSHSGQGGNTEAFF.

The V and J genes are TRBV14 and TRBJ2-3; D is perhaps TRBD2 (5 bases). Trimming pared 1 base from V and 1 base from J, leaving 12 bases between. Germline V CDR1 and CDR2: SGHDN, FVKESK. CDR3 length: 16 amino acids. The CDR3 is CASSQASGWGTDTQYF. DNA of the CDR3: TGTGCCAGCAGCCAAGCGTCGGGATGGGGCACAGATACGCAGTATTTT. The variable domain in full, with the rest retrieved from reference TRBV14 and TRBJ2-3, is EAGVTQFPSHSVIEKGQTVTLRCDPISGHDNLYWYRRVMGKEIKFLLHFVKESKQDESGMPNNRFLAERTGGTYSTLKVQPAELEDSGVYFCASSQASGWGTDTQYFGPGTRLTVL.